Below, 5 T cell receptor beta chains from the same sample are listed, as sequenced in a study of blood T cell repertoires in COVID-19. Produced via immunoSEQ multiplex PCR; TCRdb's table is partial and in-frame only. Of more than 95,000 clones listed, roughly 85% were seen once; the top ten hold 25%. Material for sequencing was peripheral blood. The receptors shown here come from a human donor in a cohort sampled during active COVID-19.

This rearrangement joins TRBV28 to TRBJ1-1, with D possibly matching TRBD1 (6 bases). The CDR3 has 15 residues. CDR1 is MDHEN and CDR2 is SYDVKM in the germline V gene. Between the trimmed V and J ends, which lost 3 bases and 10 bases, there was a span of 21 bases. This CDR3 is CASSLPSGGARGAFF. The DNA of the CDR3 is TGTGCCAGCAGTTTGCCGTCCGGGGGGGCGCGGGGAGCTTTCTTT.

The CDR3 loop reads CASSTGLAGGPSSYNEQFF. CDR3 in DNA: TGCGCCAGCAGCACCGGACTAGCGGGAGGGCCGAGCTCCTACAATGAGCAGTTCTTC. The rearrangement joins TRBV5-1 to TRBJ2-1; 15 bases map to TRBD2. The CDR3 is 19 amino acids. The V segment lost 4 bases and the J segment 0 bases; nucleotides outside the gene matches: 8. Germline CDR1 and CDR2: SGHRS and YFSETQ.

This chain connects TRBV5-1 to TRBJ2-2; 14 positions match TRBD2. The CDR3 runs 17 residues. CDR1 is SGHRS, CDR2 YFSETQ, per germline. Losses at the gene ends were 4 bases for V and 4 bases for J; bases not matched to a gene: 6. In DNA form, the CDR3 reads TGCGCCAGCAGCCCGGGACTAGCGGGGGCGCGCACCGGGGAGCTGTTTTTT. Amino acid sequence: CASSPGLAGARTGELFF.

A single count supports this clone. The chain's CDR3 is CASSYGRNTEAFF. CDR3 nucleotide sequence: TGTGCCAGCAGTTACGGGAGAAACACTGAAGCTTTCTTT. The V call is TRBV6-2 or TRBV6-3, the J call TRBJ1-1; D is unclear. The CDR3 totals 13 residues. The V end was cut by 2 bases, the J end by 2 bases, with 6 bases between. The germline gives CDR1 MNHEY, CDR2 SVGEGT.

This chain uses TRBV4-2 with TRBJ2-7; 13 nucleotides agree with TRBD2. The V gene end was trimmed by 0 bases and the J gene end by 10 bases; junction bases not matched to a gene: 6. The CDR3 runs 15 residues. The germline V gene has CDR1 LGHNA and CDR2 YNFKEQ. CDR3 nucleotide sequence: TGTGCCAGCAGCCAAGATCCACTAGCGGGAGGGCCTCAGTACTTC. It codes for CASSQDPLAGGPQYF.